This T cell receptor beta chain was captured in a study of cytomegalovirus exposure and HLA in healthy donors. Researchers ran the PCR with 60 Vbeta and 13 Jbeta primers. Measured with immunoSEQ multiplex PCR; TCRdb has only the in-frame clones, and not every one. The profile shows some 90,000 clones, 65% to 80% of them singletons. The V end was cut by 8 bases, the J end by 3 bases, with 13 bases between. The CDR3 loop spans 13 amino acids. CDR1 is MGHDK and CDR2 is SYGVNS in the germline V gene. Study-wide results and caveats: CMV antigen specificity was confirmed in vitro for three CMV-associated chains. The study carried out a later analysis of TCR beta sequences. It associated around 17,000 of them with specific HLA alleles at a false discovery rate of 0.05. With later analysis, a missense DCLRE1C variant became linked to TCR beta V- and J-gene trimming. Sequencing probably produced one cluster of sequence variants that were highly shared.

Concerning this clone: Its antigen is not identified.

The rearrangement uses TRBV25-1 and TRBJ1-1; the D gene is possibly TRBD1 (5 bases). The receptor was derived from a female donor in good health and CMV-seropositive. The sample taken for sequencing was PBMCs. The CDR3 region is CASRGEGYTEAFF. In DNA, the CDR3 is TGTGCCAGCCGAGGGGAGGGTTACACTGAAGCTTTCTTT.